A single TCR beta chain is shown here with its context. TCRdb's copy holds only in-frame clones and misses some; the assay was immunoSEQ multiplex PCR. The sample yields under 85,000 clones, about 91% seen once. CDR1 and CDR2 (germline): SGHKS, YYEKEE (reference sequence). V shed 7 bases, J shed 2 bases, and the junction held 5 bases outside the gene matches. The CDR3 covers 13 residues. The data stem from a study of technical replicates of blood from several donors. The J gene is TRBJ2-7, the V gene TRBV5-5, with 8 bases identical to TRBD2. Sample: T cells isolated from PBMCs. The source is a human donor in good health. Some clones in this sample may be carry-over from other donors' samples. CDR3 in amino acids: CASGLAPTYEQYF. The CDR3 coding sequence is TGTGCCAGCGGACTAGCCCCCACCTACGAGCAGTACTTC.